This T cell receptor (beta chain) appears in the sequencing data of a study of CD8+ T cells in alopecia areata. Study summary: Twice daily, treated patients received 5 to 10 mg of oral tofacitinib.

TCR sequencing used cDNA made by reverse transcription of extracted RNA. TCRdb's copy holds only in-frame clones and misses some; the assay was immunoSEQ multiplex PCR. The sample gives approximately 110,000 clones, 56% of which show up once; about 3.2% is in the top ten. On this clone itself: Antigen specificity is unknown.

Treatment: oral pan-JAK inhibitor, 5-10 mg twice daily. Those with alopecia areata gave lesional scalp punch biopsies and peripheral blood. Overall study results and limits: It was lesional scalp, especially alopecia totalis/universalis, that showed higher clonality than normal scalp.

Germline loops: CDR1 SGHRS, CDR2 YFSETQ. V lost 4 bases to trimming and J lost 6 bases; unmatched junction nucleotides: 11. This CDR3 contains 15 residues. Here the sequenced sample was CD4+ T cells sorted from blood, taken at week 24, from a patient treated with tofacitinib. This receptor was identified in a human donor with alopecia areata. This chain uses TRBV5-1 with TRBJ1-1; TRBD1 matches at 8 bases. The CDR3 sequence: CASSLTVTGDSEAFF. DNA of the CDR3: TGCGCCAGCAGCCTGACCGTGACAGGGGACTCTGAAGCTTTCTTT.